The entry below gives a single T cell receptor (beta chain) sequence along with its context. This clone was observed once. It lacks a known antigen. No base quality values were provided; no much bigger clone lies one nucleotide off. The cohort consisted of some 670 healthy bone marrow donors. All cohort members were sampled while nominally healthy, although unrecorded immune exposures were likely present. The donor tested CMV seropositive and was one of the 289 seropositive cohort members. Every donor gave a peripheral blood sample, and the peripheral blood mononuclear cells from that sample were used for TCR beta sequencing. Genomic DNA extraction from the blood cell samples was performed with the Qiagen DNeasy Blood Extraction Kit. Libraries were constructed by the immunoSEQ multiplex PCR assay. The multiplex PCR relied on a mix of 60 forward primers for TCR Vbeta segments and 13 reverse primers for TCR Jbeta segments. A multiplex PCR assay on genomic DNA amplified the CDR3 region of rearranged TCR beta genes. On the Illumina HiSeq System, the amplified TCR beta libraries were sequenced as 87-base-pair reads. Under the source paper's analysis protocol: In a later analysis, roughly 80 million unique TCR beta chains were counted across the approximately 640 repertoires, and roughly 11 million of these chains were shared by at least two donors. Raw reads were error-corrected and collapsed into unique sequences with a nearest-neighbor algorithm that merged closely related sequences to remove PCR and sequencing errors. Alignment of CDR3 sequences to IMGT reference sequences was used to assign V, D and J gene segments. For a sequence to be retained, at least a six-nucleotide match to both a V gene segment and a J gene segment was required. A rearrangement counted as productive if the CDR3 had no stop codons and remained in frame with V and J, and every other rearrangement counted as non-productive. Following IMGT convention, CDR3 was defined as the stretch from the second conserved V-encoded cysteine up to the conserved J-encoded phenylalanine. Sequences without an unambiguous match to a single V gene segment were excluded from the earlier analysis of 500 to 700 of the donors. An earlier analysis of approximately 590 of the donors called V segments functional above 56.7% productive rearrangements and segregating when the between-donor standard deviation exceeded 5%. To diagnose cytomegalovirus status from the catalog of TCR beta chain sequences, a statistical classification framework was built. In a later analysis, TCR nucleotide sequences were compared against IMGT/GENE-DB human TR gene sequences so that V and J genes could be assigned. A later analysis assigned CDR3 sequences and most-parsimonious VDJ recombination scenarios with the TCRdist pipeline. In a later analysis, each TCR beta chain was defined by its CDR3 amino acid sequence together with its V-gene family, and reads lacking a unique V-gene family were excluded. In a later analysis, 500 to 650 highly shared, low-generation-probability nucleotide sequences were removed to address suspected cross-contamination and a sequencing artifact. A later analysis calculated a clonal expansion index for each public chain from normalized within-repertoire ranks of inferred template counts. In a later analysis, generation probabilities were computed using a VDJ recombination model fitted to out-of-frame rearrangements, and the results were checked against IGoR. In a later analysis, hypergeometric tests were used to score TCR-TCR, TCR-HLA and TCR-CMV co-occurrence, with a repertoire-size bias correction applied to TCR pairs. To estimate false discovery rates, a later analysis permuted the HLA or CMV assignments 20 times. In a later analysis, co-occurring TCRs were grouped using DBSCAN, with TCRdist sequence similarity added in when clustering inside HLA-allele-positive subsets. Repertoires with fewer than 30,000 or more than 120,000 public chains were left out of co-occurrence clustering, as were about 5 repertoires with anomalous nucleotide sharing. TCRdb's version of the immuneACCESS table is confined to in-frame rearrangements and falls short of the full clone set. An unresolved V gene accounts for under half of the shortfall where checked; the remainder is of unknown origin. V and J calls and clone size follow that table, whereas D and trimming were derived from the DNA. The sample has about 190,000 clones on record, more than 70% of them singletons. The ten largest clones capture approximately 4.8% of the sample.

From the germline V gene, CDR1 is SGHDT and CDR2 is YYEEEE. The CDR3 sequence holds 15 residues, the cysteine and phenylalanine included. Just the 45-base CDR3 DNA is kept, in frame starting at base 1. This sample stems from a study of cytomegalovirus exposure and HLA in healthy donors (dated by TCRdb to the late 2010s). About the full investigation: In an earlier analysis of 550 to 750 of the donors, 276 Gb of sequence data and 90 million to 120 million unique TCR beta sequences from about 190 million T cells were reported. About 300 gigabases of sequencing data and 70 million to 100 million unique TCR sequences were included in an early release covering about 620 HLA-typed donors. Among the approximately 400 genotyped donors, approximately 77% belonged to the genetic ancestry cluster associated with self-reported Caucasian donors. The study aimed to test whether signatures of past pathogen exposure could be identified by cataloging public T cell receptors. The T cell repertoires of 550 to 850 subjects were profiled by immunosequencing and related to cytomegalovirus serostatus. Besides the first cohort of 666 subjects, a separate validation cohort made up of roughly 120 different subjects was used. To predict cytomegalovirus infection status, the study combined high-throughput TCR immunosequencing, statistical association of individual TCRs with disease status, and machine learning. A later analysis re-examined previously published TCR beta repertoires from 500 to 700 donors and added high-resolution HLA genotyping to investigate patterns of TCR occurrence. Rather than using new phenotypic data, the later analysis identified candidate immune exposures from TCR beta sequences and from how often those sequences occurred across donors. In an earlier analysis of 587 of the donors, high-throughput TCR beta sequencing was used to judge whether each TCR beta V gene segment behaved as functional or pseudogenic. Alongside the repertoire data, information on donor age, sex, ethnicity and CMV serostatus was compiled. A later genetic analysis took genome-wide SNP genotypes for about three fifths of the roughly 700 donors and used that subset as a discovery cohort. Every discovery cohort repertoire had been produced on one sequencing platform. HLA typing included class I and class II loci at four-digit resolution. Typing coverage differed by locus: A, B, C, DRB1 and DQB1 were typed in roughly 629-640 donors, DQA1 in 500 to 550, DPA1 in some 600, and DPB1 in just under 490. Roughly 5 DR-DQ haplotypes were handled as single units for association and clustering because linkage in the cohort was strong. Among approximately 370 genotyped donors of the cohort, an average of approximately 220,000 unique TCR beta nucleotide sequences was sequenced per donor, of which 15% to 20% were non-productive. The study at large found these results: Because HLA typing was unavailable for some donors at each locus, only the typed subset was used in association tests. This cohort had only TCR beta chains sequenced, and the lack of alpha or paired-chain data limited which features could be detected. A later analysis found that most CMV-associated TCR beta chains appeared HLA-restricted, with HLA associations seemingly driven largely by CMV exposure. Roughly uniform sequencing depth across donors was assumed in presence/absence analyses, although this assumption may not hold. For the cohort, immune exposure information was limited to CMV serostatus. A group of highly shared sequence variants was considered likely to be a technical artifact of the sequencing pipeline. In a later genetic analysis, a missense DCLRE1C variant was associated with V-gene and J-gene trimming of TCR beta chains, and the association was replicated in an independent cohort. Strong co-occurrence of HLA alleles, especially DR and DQ, made assigning TCR associations to individual alleles difficult. Linkage disequilibrium might explain the correlated functional status among segregating V segments, but an unknown experimental factor could not be ruled out. According to a later genetic analysis, donors in an Asian-associated ancestry cluster had fewer N-insertions in productive TCRs than the approximately 650-donor mean. The earlier analysis of some 560 of the donors excluded fewer than 20 rarely observed V segments, including chromosome 9 orphons, because counts were too low. A few of the identified cytomegalovirus-associated TCR beta chains were confirmed in vitro to be specific for cytomegalovirus antigens. The authors suggested that the approach could potentially be generalized to other disease states and immunological phenotypes. According to a later analysis, TCR association rates differed among HLA loci, with DRB1 alleles showing the most associated TCRs and HLA-C alleles showing the fewest. Some IMGT-functional V segments, including TRBV6-2 and TRBV6-3, could not be distinguished by the 87-base-pair reads and were therefore excluded. In an earlier analysis of 587 of the donors, most TCR beta V segments appeared in productive rearrangements about 87% or about 30% of the time, broadly matching IMGT annotations. Most TCR sequences were observed very rarely across donors, whereas some public TCRs were present in many individuals. The classifier was reported to diagnose cytomegalovirus status with high specificity and sensitivity in both the original and validation cohorts. A later analysis associated about 18,000 TCR beta sequences with specific HLA alleles at a false discovery rate of 0.05. In a later analysis, HLA-associated TCR beta chains showed more clonal expansion and lower generation probabilities than non-associated chains that were equally common. Several of the top co-occurrence clusters appeared to be linked to parvovirus B19, influenza, CMV and Epstein-Barr virus, according to a later analysis. A total of 150 or so TCR beta chains were listed by the study as associated with cytomegalovirus. A further reported finding was that TCR beta sequences accurately predicted the HLA-A and HLA-B alleles for most subjects in the first cohort.

The clonotype comes from a man aged 30 to 45 in good health and CMV-seropositive. This sequence uses TRBV5-6 and TRBJ2-5; the junction holds 8 bases that match TRBD1. The last part of the DNA fits TRBJ2-7 better; the J call may be wrong. The material sequenced was PBMCs. The CDR3 loop reads CASSFTGTGFYEQYF. Here is the DNA: TGTGCCAGCAGCTTCACCGGGACAGGTTTCTACGAGCAGTACTTC.